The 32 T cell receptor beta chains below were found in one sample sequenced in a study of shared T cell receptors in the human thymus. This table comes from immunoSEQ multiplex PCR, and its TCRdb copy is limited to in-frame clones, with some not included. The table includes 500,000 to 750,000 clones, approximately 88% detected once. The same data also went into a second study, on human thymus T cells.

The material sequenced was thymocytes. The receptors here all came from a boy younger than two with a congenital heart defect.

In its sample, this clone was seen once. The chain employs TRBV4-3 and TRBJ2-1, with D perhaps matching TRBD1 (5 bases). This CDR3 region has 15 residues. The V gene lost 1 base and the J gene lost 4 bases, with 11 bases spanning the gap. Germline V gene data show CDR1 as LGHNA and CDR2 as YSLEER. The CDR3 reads CASSQAPGQYNEQFF. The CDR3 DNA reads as TGCGCCAGCAGCCAAGCACCAGGGCAGTACAATGAGCAGTTCTTC.

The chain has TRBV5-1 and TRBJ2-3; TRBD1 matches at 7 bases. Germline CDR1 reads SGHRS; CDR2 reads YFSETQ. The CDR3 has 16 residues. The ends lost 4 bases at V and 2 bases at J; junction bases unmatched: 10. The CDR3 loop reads CASSPTPDRATDTQYF. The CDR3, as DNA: TGCGCCAGCAGCCCAACTCCCGACAGGGCCACAGATACGCAGTATTTT.

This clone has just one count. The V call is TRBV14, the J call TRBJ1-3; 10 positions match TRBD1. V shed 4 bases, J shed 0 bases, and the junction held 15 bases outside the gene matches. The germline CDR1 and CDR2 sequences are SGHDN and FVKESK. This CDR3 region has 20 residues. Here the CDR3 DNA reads TGTGCCAGCAGCCGGGGGACAGGGGACGACCAACGCGCCTCTGGAAACACCATATATTTT. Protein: CASSRGTGDDQRASGNTIYF. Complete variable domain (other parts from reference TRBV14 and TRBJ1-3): EAGVTQFPSHSVIEKGQTVTLRCDPISGHDNLYWYRRVMGKEIKFLLHFVKESKQDESGMPNNRFLAERTGGTYSTLKVQPAELEDSGVYFCASSRGTGDDQRASGNTIYFGEGSWLTVV.

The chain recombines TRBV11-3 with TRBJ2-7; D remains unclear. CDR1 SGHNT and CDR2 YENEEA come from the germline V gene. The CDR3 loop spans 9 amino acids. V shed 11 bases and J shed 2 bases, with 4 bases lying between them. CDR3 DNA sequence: TGTGCCGCGGCCTACGAGCAGTACTTC. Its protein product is CAAAYEQYF.

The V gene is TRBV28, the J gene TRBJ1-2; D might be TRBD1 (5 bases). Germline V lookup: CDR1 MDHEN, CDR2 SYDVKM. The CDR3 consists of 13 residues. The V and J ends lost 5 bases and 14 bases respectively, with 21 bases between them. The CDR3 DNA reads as TGTGCCAGCAGTGGCGGATTGCAGGGCCGTCCGACCTTC. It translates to CASSGGLQGRPTF.

The CDR3 DNA reads as TGTGCCAGCAGTGAAATCAGGGAACCAGACGCCGAGCAGTACTTC. It is translated as CASSEIREPDAEQYF. The V and J genes are TRBV6-1 and TRBJ2-7; TRBD1 might be the D (5 bases). Trimming left V 2 bases short and J 6 bases short, with 17 bases between. The V gene's germline CDR1 is MNHNS and CDR2 SASEGT. This CDR3 comprises 15 residues.

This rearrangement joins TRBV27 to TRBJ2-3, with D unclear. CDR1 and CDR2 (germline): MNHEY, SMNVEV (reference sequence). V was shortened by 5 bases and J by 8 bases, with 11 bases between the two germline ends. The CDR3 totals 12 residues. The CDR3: CASSPPYGTQYF. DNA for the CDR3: TGTGCCAGCAGTCCTCCCTACGGTACGCAGTATTTT.

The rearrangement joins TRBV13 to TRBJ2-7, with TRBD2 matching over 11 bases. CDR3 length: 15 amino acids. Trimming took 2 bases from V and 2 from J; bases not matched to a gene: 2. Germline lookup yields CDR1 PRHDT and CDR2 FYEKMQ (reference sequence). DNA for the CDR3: TGTGCCAGCAGCTTAAGACTAGCGGGGCCCTACGAGCAGTACTTC. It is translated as CASSLRLAGPYEQYF.

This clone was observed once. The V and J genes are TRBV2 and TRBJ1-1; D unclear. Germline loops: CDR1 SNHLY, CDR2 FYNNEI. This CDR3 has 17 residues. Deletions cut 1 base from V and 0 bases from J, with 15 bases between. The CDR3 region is CASSEVDRRVLNTEAFF. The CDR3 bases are TGTGCCAGCAGTGAAGTTGATCGGAGAGTACTGAACACTGAAGCTTTCTTT.

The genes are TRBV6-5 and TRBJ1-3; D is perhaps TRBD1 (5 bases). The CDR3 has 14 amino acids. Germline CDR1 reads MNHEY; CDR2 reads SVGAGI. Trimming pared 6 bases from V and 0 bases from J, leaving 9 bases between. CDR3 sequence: CASRTGVSGNTIYF. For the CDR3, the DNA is TGTGCCAGCAGGACGGGGGTCTCTGGAAACACCATATATTTT.

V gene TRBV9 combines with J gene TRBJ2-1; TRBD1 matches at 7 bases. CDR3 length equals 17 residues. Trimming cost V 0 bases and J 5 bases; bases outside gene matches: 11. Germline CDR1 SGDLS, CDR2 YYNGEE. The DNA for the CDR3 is TGTGCCAGCAGCGTAGTCCCCGACAGGGTCAGCGACAATGAGCAGTTCTTC. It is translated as CASSVVPDRVSDNEQFF.

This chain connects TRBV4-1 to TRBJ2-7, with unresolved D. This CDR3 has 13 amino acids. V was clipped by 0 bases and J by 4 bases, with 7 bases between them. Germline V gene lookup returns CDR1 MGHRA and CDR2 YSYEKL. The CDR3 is CASSQEAQYEQYF. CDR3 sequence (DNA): TGCGCCAGCAGCCAAGAAGCACAGTACGAGCAGTACTTC.

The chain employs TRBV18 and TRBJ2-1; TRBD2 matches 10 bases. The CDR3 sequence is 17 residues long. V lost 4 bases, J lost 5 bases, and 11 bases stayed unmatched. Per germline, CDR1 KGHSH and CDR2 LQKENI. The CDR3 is CASSRPPSSGGHNEQFF. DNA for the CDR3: TGTGCCAGCTCACGGCCTCCATCTAGCGGGGGCCACAATGAGCAGTTCTTC.

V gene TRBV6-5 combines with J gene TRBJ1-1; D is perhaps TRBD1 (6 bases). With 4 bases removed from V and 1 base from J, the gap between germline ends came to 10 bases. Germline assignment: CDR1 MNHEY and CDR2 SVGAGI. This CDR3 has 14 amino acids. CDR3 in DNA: TGTGCCAGCAGTTGTACGACAGGGAACACTGAAGCTTTCTTT. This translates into CASSCTTGNTEAFF.

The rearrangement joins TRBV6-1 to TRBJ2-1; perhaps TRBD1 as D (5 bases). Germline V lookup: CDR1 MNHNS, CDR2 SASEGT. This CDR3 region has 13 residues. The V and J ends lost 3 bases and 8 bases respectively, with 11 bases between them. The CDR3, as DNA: TGTGCCAGCAGTGAGGGGCAGCCCCATGAGCAGTTCTTC. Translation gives CASSEGQPHEQFF.

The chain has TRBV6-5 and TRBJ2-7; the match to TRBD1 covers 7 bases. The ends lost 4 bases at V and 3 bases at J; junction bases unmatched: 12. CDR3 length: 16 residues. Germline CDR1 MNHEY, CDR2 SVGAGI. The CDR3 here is CASSSGVRGPYYEQYF. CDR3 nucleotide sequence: TGTGCCAGCAGTTCCGGGGTAAGGGGGCCTTACTACGAGCAGTACTTC.

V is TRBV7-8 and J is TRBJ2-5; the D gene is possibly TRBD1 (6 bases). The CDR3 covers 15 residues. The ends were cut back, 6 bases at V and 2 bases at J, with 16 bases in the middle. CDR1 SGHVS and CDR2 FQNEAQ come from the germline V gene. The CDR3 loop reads CASSLRQATQETQYF. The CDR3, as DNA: TGTGCCAGCAGTCTTCGACAGGCGACGCAAGAGACCCAGTACTTC. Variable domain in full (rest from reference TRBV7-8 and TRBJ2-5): GAGVSQSPRYKVAKRGQDVALRCDPISGHVSLFWYQQALGQGPEFLTYFQNEAQLDKSGLPSDRFFAERPEGSVSTLKIQRTQQEDSAVYLCASSLRQATQETQYFGPGTRLLVL.

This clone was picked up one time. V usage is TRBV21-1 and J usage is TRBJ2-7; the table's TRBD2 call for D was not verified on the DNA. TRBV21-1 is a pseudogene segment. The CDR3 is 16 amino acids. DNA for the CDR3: TGTGCCAGACAACAAACCGGGGGGGCCCGCTCCTACGAGCAGTACTTC. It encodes CARQQTGGARSYEQYF.

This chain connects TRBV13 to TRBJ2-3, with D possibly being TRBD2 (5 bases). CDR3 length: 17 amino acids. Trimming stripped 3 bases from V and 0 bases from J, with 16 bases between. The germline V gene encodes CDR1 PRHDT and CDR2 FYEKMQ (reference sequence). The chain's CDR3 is CASSFYLMGDSTDTQYF. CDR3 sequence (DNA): TGTGCCAGCAGCTTTTACCTTATGGGAGATAGCACAGATACGCAGTATTTT.

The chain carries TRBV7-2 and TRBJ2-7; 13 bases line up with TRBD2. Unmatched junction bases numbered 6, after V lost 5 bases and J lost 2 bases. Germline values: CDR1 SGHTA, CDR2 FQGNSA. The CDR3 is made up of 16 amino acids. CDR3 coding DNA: TGTGCCAGCAGCGCCAGGACTAGCGGGAGTACCTACGAGCAGTACTTC. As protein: CASSARTSGSTYEQYF.

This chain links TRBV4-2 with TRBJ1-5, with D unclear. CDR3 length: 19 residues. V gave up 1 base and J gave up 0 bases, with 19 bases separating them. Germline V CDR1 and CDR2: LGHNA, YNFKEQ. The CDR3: CASSQGLCRYENSNQPQHF. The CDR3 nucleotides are TGTGCCAGCAGCCAAGGGTTGTGCAGATACGAAAATAGCAATCAGCCCCAGCATTTT.

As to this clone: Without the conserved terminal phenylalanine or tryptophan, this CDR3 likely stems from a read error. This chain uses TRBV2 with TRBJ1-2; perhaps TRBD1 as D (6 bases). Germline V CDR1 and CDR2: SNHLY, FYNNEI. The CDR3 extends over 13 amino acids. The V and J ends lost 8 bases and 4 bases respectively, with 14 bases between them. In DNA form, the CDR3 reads TGTGCCAGCCGAAGACAGGTGAGCTATGGCTACACCCTC. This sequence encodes CASRRQVSYGYTL.

The CDR3 sequence is CASSLSILVNTEAFF. The CDR3 coding sequence is TGTGCCAGCAGCTTGTCTATCTTGGTGAACACTGAAGCTTTCTTT. The chain combines TRBV11-2 with TRBJ1-1, with D unclear. Germline CDR1 SGHAT, CDR2 FQNNGV. The CDR3 is made up of 15 amino acids. The V gene lost 3 bases and the J gene lost 0 bases, with 11 bases spanning the gap.

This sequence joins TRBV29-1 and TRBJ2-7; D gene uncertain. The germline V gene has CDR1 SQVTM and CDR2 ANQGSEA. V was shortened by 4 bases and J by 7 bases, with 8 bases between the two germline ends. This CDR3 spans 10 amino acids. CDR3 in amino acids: CSVAEAEQYF. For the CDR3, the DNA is TGCAGCGTTGCCGAGGCGGAGCAGTACTTC.

As DNA, the CDR3 is TGTGCCAGCCTCGCCGCGGGGAGGGTCTTGGATCAGCCCCAGCATTTT. Protein sequence: CASLAAGRVLDQPQHF. V gene TRBV28 combines with J gene TRBJ1-5; D is undetermined. The germline CDR1 and CDR2 sequences are MDHEN and SYDVKM. CDR3 length: 16 residues. The V gene lost 8 bases and the J gene lost 5 bases, with 22 bases spanning the gap.

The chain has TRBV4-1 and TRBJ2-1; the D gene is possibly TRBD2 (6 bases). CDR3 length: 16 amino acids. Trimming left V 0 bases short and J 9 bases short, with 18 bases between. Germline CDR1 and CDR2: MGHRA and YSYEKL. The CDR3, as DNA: TGCGCCAGCAGCCAAGACTCCGGGACTGCTGAGGGTGAGCAGTTCTTC. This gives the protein CASSQDSGTAEGEQFF.

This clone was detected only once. CDR3 sequence: CASSLAGRSYEQYF. The CDR3 bases are TGTGCCAGCAGCTTGGCGGGGAGGTCCTACGAGCAGTACTTC. The V call is TRBV5-8, the J call TRBJ2-7, with D perhaps TRBD2 (6 bases). Between the trimmed V and J ends, which lost 0 bases and 1 base, there was a span of 8 bases. Germline V gene sequence: CDR1 SGHTS, CDR2 YDEGEE. The length of the CDR3 is 14 residues.

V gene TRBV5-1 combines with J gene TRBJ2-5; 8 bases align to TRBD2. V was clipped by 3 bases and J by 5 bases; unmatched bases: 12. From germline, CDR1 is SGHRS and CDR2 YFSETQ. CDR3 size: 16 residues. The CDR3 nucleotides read TGCGCCAGCAGCTCTTACTTAGCGGGGCCGCGGGAGACCCAGTACTTC. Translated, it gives CASSSYLAGPRETQYF.

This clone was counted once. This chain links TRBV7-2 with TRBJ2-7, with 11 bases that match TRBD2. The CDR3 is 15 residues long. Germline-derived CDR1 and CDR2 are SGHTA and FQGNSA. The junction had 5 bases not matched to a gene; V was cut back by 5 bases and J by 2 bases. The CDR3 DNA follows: TGTGCCAGCAGCCACACTAGCGGGAGACCCTACGAGCAGTACTTC. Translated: CASSHTSGRPYEQYF.

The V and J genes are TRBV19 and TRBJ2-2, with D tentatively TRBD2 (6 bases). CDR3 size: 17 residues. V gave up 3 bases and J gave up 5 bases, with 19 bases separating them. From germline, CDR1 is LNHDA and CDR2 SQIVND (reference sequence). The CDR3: CASSIPGRLAMTGELFF. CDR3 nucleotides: TGTGCCAGTAGTATCCCAGGGAGGCTAGCCATGACCGGGGAGCTGTTTTTT.

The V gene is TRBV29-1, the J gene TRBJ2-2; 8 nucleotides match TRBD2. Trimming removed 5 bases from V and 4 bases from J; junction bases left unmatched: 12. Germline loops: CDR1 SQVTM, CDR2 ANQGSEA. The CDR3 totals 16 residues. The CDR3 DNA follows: TGCAGCGTTCCGTTATCTGGGCTAGCGGGCACCGGGGAGCTGTTTTTT. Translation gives CSVPLSGLAGTGELFF.

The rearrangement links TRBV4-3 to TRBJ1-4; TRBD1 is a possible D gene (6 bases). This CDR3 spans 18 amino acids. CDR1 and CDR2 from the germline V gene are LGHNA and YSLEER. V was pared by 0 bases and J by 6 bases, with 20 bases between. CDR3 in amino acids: CASSQDRMSGVRDEKLFF. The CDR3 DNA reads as TGCGCCAGCAGCCAAGATCGGATGTCAGGGGTACGGGATGAAAAACTGTTTTTT.